This T cell receptor (beta chain) was found in a study of T cell responses to AZD1222 COVID-19 vaccine (dated by TCRdb to about 2021). Looking at the study overall: AZD1222 recipients whose second dose came at about 4 weeks and those whose second dose came at about 12 weeks were combined into one group, since spike-specific TCR depth and breadth did not differ between the two schedules. TCR sequencing was performed for 230 to 250 trial participants, of whom about 210 were given two doses of AZD1222 and some 25 were given two doses of MenACWY control vaccine. Enrollment into the trials was organized by age into subgroups of 18-55, 56-69 and 70-plus years, and those subgroups contained roughly 150, 30 and 60 TCR-sequenced participants, respectively. Summary of the overall study and its limitations: Conclusions about previously exposed vaccinees are limited, since just a handful of AZD1222 recipients were seropositive for SARS-CoV-2 at baseline. The vaccine-associated CD4 TCRs covered the entire spike protein, and the dominant responses fell in regions 160-218 and 743-854. Because no samples from the day 14 peak response were available, repertoires could be characterized only after the peak T cell response. Reportedly, almost half of the unique spike-specific TCRs recognized epitopes lying outside the regions that are mutated in the B.1.351 and B.1.1.7 variants. Most participants were white British and females outnumbered males, and the authors suggested that clonal diversity may have been underestimated. After two AZD1222 doses, spike-specific TCR breadth and depth were significantly higher than at day 0 and than in MenACWY recipients. In the small 56-69-year group, the increase in depth fell short of significance, most likely because of low power.

Read against the paper, the sample's time point label means: baseline before first vaccination. Vaccinee samples came from UK trials COV001 and COV002, including a single-blind randomized controlled phase 2/3 trial of AZD1222 (ChAdOx1 nCoV-19) in healthy adults. For TCRbeta chain sequencing, PBMC samples from trial participants were taken at day 0 and at day 28 after the second dose. Concerning this clone: Its target antigen remains unknown. Per-base qualities were not stored, and no clone one base away is much larger.

CDR3 length: 11 amino acids, cysteine to phenylalanine. Only the CDR3 DNA stays, 33 bases, in frame from base 1. V is reduced by 3 bases and J by 6 bases, leaving a spacing of 8 bases between them. For CDR1 and CDR2, the germline V gene (reference sequence) lists DFQATT and SNEGSKA. The CDR3 regions of human TCRbeta chains were subjected to immunosequencing. Regarding the original processing steps: Repertoire TCRs were checked for matches against a reference library of SARS-CoV-2-specific TCRs that had been generated using the MIRA antigen-specificity platform. Breadth was defined as the fraction of unique TCRs that were SARS-CoV-2-associated, and depth was defined as the fraction of total T cells that were SARS-CoV-2-associated. Each spike-specific TCR was assigned to its reactive spike region and to a CD4 or CD8 class using the MIRA data. Log10-transformed breadth and depth values were compared by one-way ANOVA with Sidak's multiple comparisons tests. TCRdb's version of the immuneACCESS table is confined to in-frame rearrangements and falls short of the full clone set. An unresolved V gene accounts for under half of the shortfall where checked; the remainder is of unknown origin. V and J calls and clone size are copied from that table; D and trimming were computed from the DNA. The table for this sample lists roughly 100,000 clones; nearly 90% of them were counted only once. Of the sample, about an eighth is held by the ten largest clones.

Sample: peripheral blood, taken on day 0 of AZD1222 vaccination. This TCR came from an adult in good health. The rearranged segments are TRBV20-1 and TRBJ1-1, with the D gene too uncertain to name. The DNA sequence follows: TGCAGTGCTAGTGGTGAGCCTGAAGCTTTCTTT. This translates into CSASGEPEAFF.